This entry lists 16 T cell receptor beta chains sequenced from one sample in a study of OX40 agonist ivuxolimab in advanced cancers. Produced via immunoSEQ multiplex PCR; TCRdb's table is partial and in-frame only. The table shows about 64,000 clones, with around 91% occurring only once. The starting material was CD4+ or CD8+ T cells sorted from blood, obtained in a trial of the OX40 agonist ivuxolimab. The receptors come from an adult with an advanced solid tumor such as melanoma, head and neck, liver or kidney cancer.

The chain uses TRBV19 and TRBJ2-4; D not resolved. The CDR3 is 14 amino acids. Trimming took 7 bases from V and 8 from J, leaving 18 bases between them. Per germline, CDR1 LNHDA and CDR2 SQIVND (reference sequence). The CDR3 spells CASKVSGSADIQYF. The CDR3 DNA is TGTGCCAGTAAAGTGTCTGGCTCGGCTGACATTCAGTACTTC.

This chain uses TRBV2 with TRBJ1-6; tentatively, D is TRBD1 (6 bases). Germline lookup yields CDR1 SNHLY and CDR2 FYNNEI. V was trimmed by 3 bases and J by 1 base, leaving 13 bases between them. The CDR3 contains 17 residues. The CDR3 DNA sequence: TGTGCCAGCAGTGATAGGGGGATGGGGTCCTATAATTCACCCCTCCACTTT. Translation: CASSDRGMGSYNSPLHF.

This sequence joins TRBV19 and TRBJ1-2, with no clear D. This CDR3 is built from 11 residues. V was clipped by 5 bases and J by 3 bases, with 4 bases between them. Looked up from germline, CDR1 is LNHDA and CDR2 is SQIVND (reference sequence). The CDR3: CASSGDYGYTF. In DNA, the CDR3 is TGTGCCAGTAGTGGGGACTATGGCTACACCTTC.

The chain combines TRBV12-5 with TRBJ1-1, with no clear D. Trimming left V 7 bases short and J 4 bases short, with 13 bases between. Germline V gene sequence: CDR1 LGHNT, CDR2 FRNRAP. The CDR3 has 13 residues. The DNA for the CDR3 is TGTGCTAGTGTGAGGGCGGGGAGCACTGAAGCTTTCTTT. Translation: CASVRAGSTEAFF.

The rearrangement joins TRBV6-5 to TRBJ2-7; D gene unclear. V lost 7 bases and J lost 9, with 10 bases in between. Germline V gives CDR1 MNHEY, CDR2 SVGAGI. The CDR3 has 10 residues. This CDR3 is CASIRSGQYF. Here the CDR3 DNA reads TGTGCCAGCATCCGATCAGGGCAGTACTTC.

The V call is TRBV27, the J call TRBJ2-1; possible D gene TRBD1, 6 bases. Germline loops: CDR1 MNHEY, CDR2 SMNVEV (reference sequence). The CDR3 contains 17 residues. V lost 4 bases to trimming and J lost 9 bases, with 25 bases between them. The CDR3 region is CASSSPLRQGTDSEQFF. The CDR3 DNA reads TGTGCCAGCAGTTCCCCCCTTCGTCAGGGCACGGACAGTGAGCAGTTCTTC.

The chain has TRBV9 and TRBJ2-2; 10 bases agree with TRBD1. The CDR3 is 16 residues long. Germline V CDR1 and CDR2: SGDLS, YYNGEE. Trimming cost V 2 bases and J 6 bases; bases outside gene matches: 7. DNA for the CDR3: TGTGCCAGCAGCGTCCTCCGGGACAGGGGCTCCGGGGAGCTGTTTTTT. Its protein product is CASSVLRDRGSGELFF.

CDR3 sequence reads: CASGTGANTEAFF. CDR3 nucleotide sequence: TGCGCCAGCGGGACAGGGGCGAACACTGAAGCTTTCTTT. The chain joins TRBV10-2 to TRBJ1-1; 10 nucleotides agree with TRBD1. The CDR3 totals 13 residues. The V gene's germline CDR1 is WSHSY and CDR2 SAAADI. V gave up 8 bases and J gave up 1 base; unmatched junction bases: 1.

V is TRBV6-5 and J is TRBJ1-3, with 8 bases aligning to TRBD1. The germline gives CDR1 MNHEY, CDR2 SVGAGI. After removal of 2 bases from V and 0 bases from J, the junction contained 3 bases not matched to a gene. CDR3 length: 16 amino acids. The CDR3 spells CASSYRTGGSGNTIYF. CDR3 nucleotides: TGTGCCAGCAGTTACAGAACAGGGGGCTCTGGAAACACCATATATTTT.

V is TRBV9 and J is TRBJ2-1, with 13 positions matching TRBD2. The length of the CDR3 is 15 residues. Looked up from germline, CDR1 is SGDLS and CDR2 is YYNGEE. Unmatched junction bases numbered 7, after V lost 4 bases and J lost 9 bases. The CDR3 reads CASSRLAGGLGEQFF. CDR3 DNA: TGTGCCAGCAGCAGACTAGCGGGAGGATTGGGTGAGCAGTTCTTC.

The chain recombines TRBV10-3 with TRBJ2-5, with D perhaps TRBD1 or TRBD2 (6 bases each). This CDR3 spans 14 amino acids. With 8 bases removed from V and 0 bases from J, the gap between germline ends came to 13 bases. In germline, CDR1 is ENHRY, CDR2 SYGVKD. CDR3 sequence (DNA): TGTGCCATCTGGACGGGGGCCTACCAAGAGACCCAGTACTTC. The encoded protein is CAIWTGAYQETQYF.

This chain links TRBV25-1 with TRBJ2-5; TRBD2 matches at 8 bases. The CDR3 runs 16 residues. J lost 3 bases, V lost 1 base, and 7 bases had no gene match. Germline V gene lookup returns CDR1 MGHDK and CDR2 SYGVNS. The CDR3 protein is CASSEWKRGPEETQYF. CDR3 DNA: TGTGCCAGCAGTGAATGGAAGCGGGGGCCTGAAGAGACCCAGTACTTC.

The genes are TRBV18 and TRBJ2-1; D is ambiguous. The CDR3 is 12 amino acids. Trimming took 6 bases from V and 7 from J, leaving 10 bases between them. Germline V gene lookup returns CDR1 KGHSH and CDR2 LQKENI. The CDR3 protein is CASSWGNNEQFF. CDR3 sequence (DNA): TGTGCCAGCTCTTGGGGAAATAATGAGCAGTTCTTC.

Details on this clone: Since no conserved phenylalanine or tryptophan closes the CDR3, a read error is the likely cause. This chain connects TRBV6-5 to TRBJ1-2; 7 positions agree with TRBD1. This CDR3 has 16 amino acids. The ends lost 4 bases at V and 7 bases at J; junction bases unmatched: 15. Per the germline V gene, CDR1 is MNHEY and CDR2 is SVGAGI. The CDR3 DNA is TGTGCCAGCAGTTGGAATCAGAGGGGGCGCCTCGGTGGCTACACCCTC. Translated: CASSWNQRGRLGGYTL.

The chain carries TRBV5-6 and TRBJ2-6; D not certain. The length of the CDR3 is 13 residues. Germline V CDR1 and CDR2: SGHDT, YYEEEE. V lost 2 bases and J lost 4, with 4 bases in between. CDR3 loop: CASSFSGANVLTF. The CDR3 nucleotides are TGTGCCAGCAGCTTCTCCGGGGCCAACGTCCTGACTTTC.

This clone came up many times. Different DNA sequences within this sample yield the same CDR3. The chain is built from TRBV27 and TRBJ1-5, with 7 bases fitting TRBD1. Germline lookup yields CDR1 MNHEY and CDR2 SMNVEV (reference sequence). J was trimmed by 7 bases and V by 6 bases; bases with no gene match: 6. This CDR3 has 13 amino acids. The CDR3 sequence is CASSLGGGQPQHF. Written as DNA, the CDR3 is TGTGCCAGCAGCCTGGGAGGGGGCCAGCCCCAGCATTTT.